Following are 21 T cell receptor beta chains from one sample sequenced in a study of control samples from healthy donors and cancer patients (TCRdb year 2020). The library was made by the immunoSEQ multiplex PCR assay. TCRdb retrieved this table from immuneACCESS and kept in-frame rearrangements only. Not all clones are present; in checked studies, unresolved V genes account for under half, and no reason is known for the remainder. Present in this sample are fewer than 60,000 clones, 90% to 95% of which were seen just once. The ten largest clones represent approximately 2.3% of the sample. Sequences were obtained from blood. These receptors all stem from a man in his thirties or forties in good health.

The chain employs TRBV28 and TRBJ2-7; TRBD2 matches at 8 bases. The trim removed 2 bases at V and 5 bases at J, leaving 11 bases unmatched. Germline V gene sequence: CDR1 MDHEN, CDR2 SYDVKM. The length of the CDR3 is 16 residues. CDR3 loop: CASSLRVAGSPNEQYF. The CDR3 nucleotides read TGTGCCAGCAGTTTACGGGTAGCGGGATCCCCAAACGAGCAGTACTTC.

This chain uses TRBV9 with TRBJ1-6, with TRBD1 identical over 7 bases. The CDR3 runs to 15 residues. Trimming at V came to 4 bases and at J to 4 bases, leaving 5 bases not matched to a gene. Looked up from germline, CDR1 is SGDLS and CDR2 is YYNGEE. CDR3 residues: CASSPGQVYNSPLHF. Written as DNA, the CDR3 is TGTGCCAGCAGCCCCGGACAGGTGTATAATTCACCCCTCCACTTT.

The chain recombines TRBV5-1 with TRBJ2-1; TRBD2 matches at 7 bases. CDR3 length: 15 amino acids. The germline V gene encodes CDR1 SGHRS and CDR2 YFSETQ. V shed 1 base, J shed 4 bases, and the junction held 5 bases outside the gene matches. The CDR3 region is CASSLLGLTYNEQFF. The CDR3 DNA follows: TGCGCCAGCAGCTTGCTGGGACTAACATACAATGAGCAGTTCTTC.

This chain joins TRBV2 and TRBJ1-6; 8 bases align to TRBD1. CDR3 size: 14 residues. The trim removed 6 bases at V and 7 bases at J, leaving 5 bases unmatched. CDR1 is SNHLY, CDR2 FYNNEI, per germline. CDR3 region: CASSHRDRNSPLHF. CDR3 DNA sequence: TGTGCCAGCAGCCACCGGGACAGGAATTCACCCCTCCACTTT. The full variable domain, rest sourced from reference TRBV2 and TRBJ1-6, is EPEVTQTPSHQVTQMGQEVILRCVPISNHLYFYWYRQILGQKVEFLVSFYNNEISEKSEIFDDQFSVERPDGSNFTLKIRSTKLEDSAMYFCASSHRDRNSPLHFGNGTRLTVT.

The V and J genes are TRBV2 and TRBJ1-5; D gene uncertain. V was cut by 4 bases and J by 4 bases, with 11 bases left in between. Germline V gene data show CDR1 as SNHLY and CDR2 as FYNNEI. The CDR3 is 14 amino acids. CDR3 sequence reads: CASSARIDNQPQHF. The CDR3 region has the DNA TGTGCCAGCAGTGCACGAATAGATAATCAGCCCCAGCATTTT.

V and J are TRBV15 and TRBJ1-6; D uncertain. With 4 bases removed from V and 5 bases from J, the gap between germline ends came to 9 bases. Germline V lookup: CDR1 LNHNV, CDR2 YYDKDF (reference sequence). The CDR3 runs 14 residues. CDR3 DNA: TGTGCCACCAGCATCACTCACGATAATTCACCCCTCCACTTT. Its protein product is CATSITHDNSPLHF. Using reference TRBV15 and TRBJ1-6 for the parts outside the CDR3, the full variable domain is DAMVIQNPRYQVTQFGKPVTLSCSQTLNHNVMYWYQQKSSQAPKLLFHYYDKDFNNEADTPDNFQSRRPNTSFCFLDIRSPGLGDTAMYLCATSITHDNSPLHFGNGTRLTVT.

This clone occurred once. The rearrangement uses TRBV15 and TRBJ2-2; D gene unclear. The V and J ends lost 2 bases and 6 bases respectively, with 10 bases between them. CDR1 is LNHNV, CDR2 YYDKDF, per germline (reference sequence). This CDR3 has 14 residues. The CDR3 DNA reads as TGTGCCACCAGCAGACGGACGGGCCCCGGGGAGCTGTTTTTT. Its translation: CATSRRTGPGELFF. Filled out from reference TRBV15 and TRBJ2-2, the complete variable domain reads DAMVIQNPRYQVTQFGKPVTLSCSQTLNHNVMYWYQQKSSQAPKLLFHYYDKDFNNEADTPDNFQSRRPNTSFCFLDIRSPGLGDTAMYLCATSRRTGPGELFFGEGSRLTVL.

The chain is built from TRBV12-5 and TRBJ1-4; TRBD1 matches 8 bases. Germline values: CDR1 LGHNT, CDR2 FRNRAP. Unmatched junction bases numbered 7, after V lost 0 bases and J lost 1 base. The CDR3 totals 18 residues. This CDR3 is CASGLVLLGQGTNEKLFF. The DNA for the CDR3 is TGTGCTAGTGGTTTGGTCCTCTTAGGACAGGGAACTAATGAAAAACTGTTTTTT.

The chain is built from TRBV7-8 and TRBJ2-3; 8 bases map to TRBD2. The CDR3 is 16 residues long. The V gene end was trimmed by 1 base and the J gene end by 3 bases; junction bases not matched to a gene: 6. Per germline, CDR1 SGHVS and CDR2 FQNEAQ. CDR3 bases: TGTGCCAGCAGCTTAGGTATCGCGGGAGGTACAGATACGCAGTATTTT. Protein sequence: CASSLGIAGGTDTQYF.

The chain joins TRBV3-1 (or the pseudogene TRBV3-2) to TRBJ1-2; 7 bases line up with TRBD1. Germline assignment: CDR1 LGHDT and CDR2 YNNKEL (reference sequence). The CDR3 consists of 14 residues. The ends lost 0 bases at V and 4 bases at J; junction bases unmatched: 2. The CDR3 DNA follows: TGTGCCAGCAGCCAAGACCGGGACAGCTATGGCTACACCTTC. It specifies CASSQDRDSYGYTF.

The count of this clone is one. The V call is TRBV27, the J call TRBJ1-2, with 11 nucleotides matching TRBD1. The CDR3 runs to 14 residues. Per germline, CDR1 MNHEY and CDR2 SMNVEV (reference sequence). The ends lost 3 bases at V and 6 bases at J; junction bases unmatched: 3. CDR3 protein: CASSFQGQGDGYTF. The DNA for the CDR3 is TGTGCCAGCAGTTTCCAGGGACAGGGGGATGGCTACACCTTC.

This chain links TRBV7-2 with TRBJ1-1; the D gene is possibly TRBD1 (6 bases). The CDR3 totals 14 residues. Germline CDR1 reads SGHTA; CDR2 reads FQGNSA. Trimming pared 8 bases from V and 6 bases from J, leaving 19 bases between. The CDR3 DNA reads TGTGCCAGCTCGAATCGGGGGGGGGCTGCTGAAGCTTTCTTT. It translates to CASSNRGGAAEAFF.

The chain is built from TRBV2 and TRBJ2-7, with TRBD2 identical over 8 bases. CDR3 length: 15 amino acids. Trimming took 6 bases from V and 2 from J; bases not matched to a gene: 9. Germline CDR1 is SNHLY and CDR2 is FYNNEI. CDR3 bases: TGTGCCAGCAGGGCTCGACTAGCGTCTCCCTACGAGCAGTACTTC. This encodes CASRARLASPYEQYF.

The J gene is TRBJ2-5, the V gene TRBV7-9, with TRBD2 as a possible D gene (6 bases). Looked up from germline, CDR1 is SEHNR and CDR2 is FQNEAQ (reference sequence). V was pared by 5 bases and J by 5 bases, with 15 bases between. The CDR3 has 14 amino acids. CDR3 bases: TGTGCCAGCAGCCTTAACGCGGGGCAGGAGACCCAGTACTTC. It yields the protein CASSLNAGQETQYF. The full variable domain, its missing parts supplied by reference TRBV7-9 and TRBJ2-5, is DTGVSQNPRHKITKRGQNVTFRCDPISEHNRLYWYRQTLGQGPEFLTYFQNEAQLEKSRLLSDRFSAERPKGSFSTLEIQRTEQGDSAMYLCASSLNAGQETQYFGPGTRLLVL.

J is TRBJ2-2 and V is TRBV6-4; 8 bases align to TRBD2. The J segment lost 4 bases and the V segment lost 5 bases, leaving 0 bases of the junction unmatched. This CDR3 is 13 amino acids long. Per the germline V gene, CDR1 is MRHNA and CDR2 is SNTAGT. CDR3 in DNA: TGTGCCAGCAGTAGCGGGAGCACCGGGGAGCTGTTTTTT. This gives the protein CASSSGSTGELFF.

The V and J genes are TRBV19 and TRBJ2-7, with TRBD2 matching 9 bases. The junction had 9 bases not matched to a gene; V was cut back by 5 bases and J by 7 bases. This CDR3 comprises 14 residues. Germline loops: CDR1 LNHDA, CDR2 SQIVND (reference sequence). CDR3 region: CASSEQREVREQYF. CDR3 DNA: TGTGCCAGTAGTGAGCAGCGGGAGGTGAGAGAGCAGTACTTC.

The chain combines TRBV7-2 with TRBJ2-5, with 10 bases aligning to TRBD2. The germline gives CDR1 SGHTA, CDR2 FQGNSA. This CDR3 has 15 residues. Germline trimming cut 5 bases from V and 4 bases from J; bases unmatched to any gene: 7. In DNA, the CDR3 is TGTGCCAGCAGCCTGGGACTAGCGTTAGGAGAGACCCAGTACTTC. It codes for CASSLGLALGETQYF. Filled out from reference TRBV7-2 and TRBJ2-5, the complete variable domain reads GAGVSQSPSNKVTEKGKDVELRCDPISGHTALYWYRQSLGQGLEFLIYFQGNSAPDKSGLPSDRFSAERTGGSVSTLTIQRTQQEDSAVYLCASSLGLALGETQYFGPGTRLLVL.

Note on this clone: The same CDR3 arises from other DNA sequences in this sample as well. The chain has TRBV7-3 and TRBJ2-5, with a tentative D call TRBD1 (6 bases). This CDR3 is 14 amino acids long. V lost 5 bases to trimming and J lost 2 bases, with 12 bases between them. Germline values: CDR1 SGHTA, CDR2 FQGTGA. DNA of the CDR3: TGTGCCAGCAGCCCGACAGGTTTACAAGAGACCCAGTACTTC. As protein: CASSPTGLQETQYF. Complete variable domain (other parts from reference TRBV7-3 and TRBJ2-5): GAGVSQTPSNKVTEKGKYVELRCDPISGHTALYWYRQSLGQGPEFLIYFQGTGAADDSGLPNDRFFAVRPEGSVSTLKIQRTERGDSAVYLCASSPTGLQETQYFGPGTRLLVL.

CDR3 residues: CASSLGPSEGLYGYTF. The CDR3 region has the DNA TGTGCCAGCAGCTTAGGGCCCAGTGAAGGATTGTATGGCTACACCTTC. This chain joins TRBV7-2 and TRBJ1-2; no clear D gene. Trimming took off 1 base at V and 5 bases at J, with 17 bases between the two ends. This CDR3 region has 16 residues. Germline V lookup: CDR1 SGHTA, CDR2 FQGNSA.

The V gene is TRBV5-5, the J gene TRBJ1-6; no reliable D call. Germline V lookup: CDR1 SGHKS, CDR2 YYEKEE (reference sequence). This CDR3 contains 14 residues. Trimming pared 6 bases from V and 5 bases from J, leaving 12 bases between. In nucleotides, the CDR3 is TGTGCCAGCATCGGACGGGCAGATAATTCACCCCTCCACTTT. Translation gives CASIGRADNSPLHF. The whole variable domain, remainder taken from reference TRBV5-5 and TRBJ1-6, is DAGVTQSPTHLIKTRGQQVTLRCSPISGHKSVSWYQQVLGQGPQFIFQYYEKEERGRGNFPDRFSARQFPNYSSELNVNALLLGDSALYLCASIGRADNSPLHFGNGTRLTVT.

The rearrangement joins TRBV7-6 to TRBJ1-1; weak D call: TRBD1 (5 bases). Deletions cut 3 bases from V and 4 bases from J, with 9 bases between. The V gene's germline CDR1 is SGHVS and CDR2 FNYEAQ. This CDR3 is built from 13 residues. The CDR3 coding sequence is TGTGCCAGCAGCTTGAAGAGGGGCACTGAAGCTTTCTTT. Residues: CASSLKRGTEAFF. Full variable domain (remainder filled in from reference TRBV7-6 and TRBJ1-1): GAGVSQSPRYKVTKRGQDVALRCDPISGHVSLYWYRQALGQGPEFLTYFNYEAQQDKSGLPNDRFSAERPEGSISTLTIQRTEQRDSAMYRCASSLKRGTEAFFGQGTRLTVV.